The 22 T cell receptor beta chains reported below all come from one sample, sequenced in a study of beta chain features in type 1 diabetes. The isolated RNA, all of it, was reverse transcribed, so expressed TCRB transcripts were what got sequenced. The method was immunoSEQ multiplex PCR; TCRdb's version includes in-frame clones alone and lacks a portion of them. The sample has about 320,000 clones; 12% to 15% are singletons. Material for sequencing was central memory CD4+ T cells from blood. These receptors came from a man younger than 45 in good health.

The chain employs TRBV2 and TRBJ1-1; tentatively, D is TRBD1 (6 bases). The V end was cut by 4 bases, the J end by 10 bases, with 16 bases between. CDR1 and CDR2 from the germline V gene are SNHLY and FYNNEI. The CDR3 has 13 amino acids. CDR3 in DNA: TGTGCCAGCAGTGTCAAGGGGGAAGGGGGAGCTTTCTTT. Amino acid sequence: CASSVKGEGGAFF.

The J gene is TRBJ2-2, the V gene TRBV4-2; no clear D gene. The V gene lost 1 base and the J gene lost 4 bases, with 4 bases spanning the gap. The CDR3 has 13 residues. Germline V gives CDR1 LGHNA, CDR2 YNFKEQ. The CDR3: CASSQASTGELFF. CDR3 DNA sequence: TGTGCCAGCAGCCAAGCGAGCACCGGGGAGCTGTTTTTT.

This clone was detected only a few times. This sample also contains other DNA sequences that code for the same CDR3. V and J are TRBV7-2 and TRBJ2-5; 7 nucleotides agree with TRBD2. The ends lost 5 bases at V and 1 base at J; junction bases unmatched: 4. Germline CDR1 SGHTA, CDR2 FQGNSA. This CDR3 comprises 14 residues. CDR3 loop: CASSTSSGQETQYF. In nucleotides, the CDR3 is TGTGCCAGCAGCACATCTAGCGGCCAAGAGACCCAGTACTTC.

J is TRBJ2-1 and V is TRBV2; TRBD2 agrees at 11 bases. The V gene's germline CDR1 is SNHLY and CDR2 FYNNEI. The CDR3 runs to 14 residues. Losses at the gene ends were 5 bases for V and 6 bases for J; bases not matched to a gene: 3. This CDR3 reads CASSLAGGGNEQFF. The CDR3 coding sequence is TGTGCCAGCAGTCTAGCGGGAGGAGGCAATGAGCAGTTCTTC. Full variable domain (outside the CDR3, taken from reference TRBV2 and TRBJ2-1): EPEVTQTPSHQVTQMGQEVILRCVPISNHLYFYWYRQILGQKVEFLVSFYNNEISEKSEIFDDQFSVERPDGSNFTLKIRSTKLEDSAMYFCASSLAGGGNEQFFGPGTRLTVL.

This clone was found a few times. The V and J genes are TRBV7-9 and TRBJ1-3; no clear D gene. This CDR3 region has 14 residues. The V and J ends lost 2 bases and 4 bases respectively, with 9 bases between them. CDR1 and CDR2 (germline): SEHNR, FQNEAQ (reference sequence). In nucleotides, the CDR3 is TGTGCCAGCAGCTTATCAGAGAAAGGAAACACCATATATTTT. Protein product: CASSLSEKGNTIYF.

The chain carries TRBV30 and TRBJ2-7; TRBD2 aligns across 7 bases. The length of the CDR3 is 17 residues. Germline V gene lookup returns CDR1 GTSNPN and CDR2 SVGIG (reference sequence). V lost 0 bases to trimming and J lost 0 bases; unmatched junction nucleotides: 11. CDR3 sequence: CAWSVRGWRESSYEQYV. The CDR3 nucleotides are TGTGCCTGGAGTGTACGGGGATGGCGGGAGAGCTCCTACGAGCAGTACGTC.

Only a few counts were recorded for this clone. The V and J genes are TRBV7-9 and TRBJ2-1, with unresolved D. The CDR3 runs to 13 residues. The germline CDR1 and CDR2 sequences are SEHNR and FQNEAQ (reference sequence). Trimming removed 5 bases from V and 7 bases from J, with 12 bases in between. In nucleotides, the CDR3 is TGTGCCAGCAGCCCAATAGGCGAAAATGAGCAGTTCTTC. Its protein is CASSPIGENEQFF.

This chain joins TRBV9 and TRBJ2-1; 7 bases line up with TRBD1. Germline V gives CDR1 SGDLS, CDR2 YYNGEE. The CDR3 runs 16 residues. The ends lost 4 bases at V and 0 bases at J; junction bases unmatched: 7. CDR3 region: CASSPSRGTSYNEQFF. The DNA of the CDR3 is TGTGCCAGCAGCCCGAGCAGGGGGACCTCCTACAATGAGCAGTTCTTC.

The gene calls are TRBV9 and TRBJ2-5; D not resolved. V lost 0 bases, J lost 10 bases, and 13 bases lay in between. Per germline, CDR1 SGDLS and CDR2 YYNGEE. This CDR3 is 13 amino acids long. The CDR3 DNA follows: TGTGCCAGCAGCGTAGGACCTCAAGAGGTCCAGTACTTC. Translated: CASSVGPQEVQYF.

This chain joins TRBV19 and TRBJ2-1; D is uncertain. CDR1 LNHDA and CDR2 SQIVND come from the germline V gene (reference sequence). The CDR3 is 15 residues long. Trimming removed 5 bases from V and 3 bases from J, with 14 bases in between. The CDR3 DNA is TGTGCCAGTAGTCCCTCCGCCGCCCACTACAATGAGCAGTTCTTC. It is translated as CASSPSAAHYNEQFF.

V is TRBV5-8 and J is TRBJ2-7; 7 bases fit TRBD2. The J call is uncertain, as TRBJ2-5 better fits the DNA end. The CDR3 is 17 amino acids. Germline V gene sequence: CDR1 SGHTS, CDR2 YDEGEE. The CDR3 spells CASSKGSGLGLQETQYF. CDR3 sequence (DNA): TGTGCCAGCAGTAAAGGTAGCGGGTTGGGGCTCCAAGAGACCCAGTACTTC.

The rearrangement links TRBV11-3 to TRBJ2-1, with no clear D. Germline CDR1 is SGHNT and CDR2 is YENEEA. Trimming removed 2 bases at V and 7 bases at J, with 9 bases between. This CDR3 region has 13 residues. The CDR3 nucleotides read TGTGCCAGCAGCTTAATAGGGCAAAATGAGCAGTTCTTC. This gives the protein CASSLIGQNEQFF.

This clone has a handful of counts. The CDR3 spells CASSRRTSGGLGELFF. CDR3 nucleotide sequence: TGTGCCAGCAGCCGCAGGACTAGCGGGGGGCTCGGGGAGCTGTTTTTT. V usage is TRBV13 and J usage is TRBJ2-2, with 14 bases identical to TRBD2. Germline CDR1 is PRHDT and CDR2 is FYEKMQ (reference sequence). The CDR3 is 16 amino acids. Germline trimming cut 5 bases from V and 7 bases from J; bases unmatched to any gene: 6. Based on the CDR3 plus reference TRBV13 and TRBJ2-2, the full variable domain is AAGVIQSPRHLIKEKRETATLKCYPIPRHDTVYWYQQGPGQDPQFLISFYEKMQSDKGSIPDRFSAQQFSDYHSELNMSSLELGDSALYFCASSRRTSGGLGELFFGEGSRLTVL.

This chain connects TRBV5-1 to TRBJ2-3; possibly TRBD1 for D (6 bases). The CDR3 loop spans 14 amino acids. Germline loops: CDR1 SGHRS, CDR2 YFSETQ. V lost 5 bases to trimming and J lost 4 bases, with 14 bases between them. As DNA, the CDR3 is TGCGCCAGCAGAAACAGGGACCCCCCAGATACGCAGTATTTT. It encodes CASRNRDPPDTQYF.

The V and J genes are TRBV30 and TRBJ1-1; 12 bases agree with TRBD1. V lost 4 bases to trimming and J lost 4 bases; unmatched junction nucleotides: 4. This CDR3 spans 14 amino acids. CDR1 and CDR2 from the germline V gene are GTSNPN and SVGIG (reference sequence). The CDR3 spells CAWKGQGASTEAFF. CDR3 in DNA: TGTGCCTGGAAGGGACAGGGGGCGAGCACTGAAGCTTTCTTT. Full variable domain (missing parts from reference TRBV30 and TRBJ1-1): SQTIHQWPATLVQPVGSPLSLECTVEGTSNPNLYWYRQAAGRGLQLLFYSVGIGQISSEVPQNLSASRPQDRQFILSSKKLLLSDSGFYLCAWKGQGASTEAFFGQGTRLTVV.

This clone was recorded at least ten times. At one boundary the junction diverges from the germline segment, which might be a read error. The chain has TRBV5-4 and TRBJ2-3, with D possibly being TRBD1 (5 bases). This CDR3 region has 17 residues. Germline CDR1 SGHNT, CDR2 YYREEE (reference sequence). Here the CDR3 DNA reads TGCGCCAGCAGCCAAGGGGTCGGTTTCTCCGACACAGATACGCAGTATTTT. This translates into CASSQGVGFSDTDTQYF.

This clone was detected only a few times. The rearrangement joins TRBV30 to TRBJ1-4; D perhaps matches TRBD1 (6 bases). The V gene lost 2 bases and the J gene lost 6 bases, with 16 bases spanning the gap. In germline, CDR1 is GTSNPN, CDR2 SVGIG (reference sequence). The CDR3 is made up of 15 amino acids. The CDR3 DNA is TGTGCCTGGAGTTTTGGGGGGCTTGGGGATGAAAAACTGTTTTTT. Protein sequence: CAWSFGGLGDEKLFF.

This sequence joins TRBV11-2 and TRBJ2-7, with a tentative D call TRBD2 (6 bases). The CDR3 has 16 residues. V lost 2 bases and J lost 1, with 15 bases in between. The germline V gene has CDR1 SGHAT and CDR2 FQNNGV. The CDR3 protein is CASSLFKHGGSYEQYF. The DNA for the CDR3 is TGTGCCAGCAGCTTATTCAAGCACGGAGGGTCCTACGAGCAGTACTTC.

This chain joins TRBV10-3 and TRBJ2-1, with D possibly called TRBD1 or TRBD2 (7 bases each). With 3 bases removed from V and 2 bases from J, the gap between germline ends came to 14 bases. This CDR3 contains 16 residues. Germline values: CDR1 ENHRY, CDR2 SYGVKD. CDR3 region: CAISDQGGRTYNEQFF. In DNA, the CDR3 is TGTGCCATCAGTGACCAGGGGGGGAGAACCTACAATGAGCAGTTCTTC.

This clone has only a few counts. The chain joins TRBV7-2 to TRBJ1-1; TRBD1 agrees at 9 bases. The CDR3 runs to 15 residues. Germline trimming cut 5 bases from V and 1 base from J; bases unmatched to any gene: 5. The germline V gene encodes CDR1 SGHTA and CDR2 FQGNSA. The CDR3 DNA follows: TGTGCCAGCAGCCCGGGACAGGGATCGAACACTGAAGCTTTCTTT. Protein: CASSPGQGSNTEAFF.

The chain joins TRBV4-3 to TRBJ2-3; 7 bases fit TRBD1. Germline assignment: CDR1 LGHNA and CDR2 YSLEER. The CDR3 totals 17 residues. J lost 4 bases, V lost 1 base, and 11 bases had no gene match. Here the CDR3 reads CASSQGRVGGLSDTQYF. The CDR3 DNA follows: TGCGCCAGCAGCCAAGGACGGGTAGGGGGCTTATCAGATACGCAGTATTTT.

This clone appeared a few times. This rearrangement joins TRBV7-2 to TRBJ2-1; possibly TRBD2 for D (5 bases). V was cut by 7 bases and J by 7 bases, with 23 bases left in between. The germline V gene has CDR1 SGHTA and CDR2 FQGNSA. The CDR3 sequence is 16 residues long. The CDR3 sequence: CASTFGTRGGNNEQFF. CDR3 DNA sequence: TGTGCCAGCACCTTTGGTACTAGAGGAGGTAATAATGAGCAGTTCTTC.